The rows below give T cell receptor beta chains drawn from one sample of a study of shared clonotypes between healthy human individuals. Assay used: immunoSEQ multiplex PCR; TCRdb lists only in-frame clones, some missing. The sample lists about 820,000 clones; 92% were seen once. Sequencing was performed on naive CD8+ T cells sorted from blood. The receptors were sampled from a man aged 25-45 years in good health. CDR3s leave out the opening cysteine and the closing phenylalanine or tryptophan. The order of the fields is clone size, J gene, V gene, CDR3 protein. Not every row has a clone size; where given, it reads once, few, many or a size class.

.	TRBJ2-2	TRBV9	ASSLDGTGELF
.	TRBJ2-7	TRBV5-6	ASSLSLNGAYEQY
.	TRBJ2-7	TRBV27	ASSASRLATYEQY
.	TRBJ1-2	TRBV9	ASSVTGGLSYGYT
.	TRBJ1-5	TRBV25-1	HPGLIDRAGSNQPQH
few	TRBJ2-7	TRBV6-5	ASSYSTTYEQY
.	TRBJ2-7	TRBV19	ASTSSGSSYEQY
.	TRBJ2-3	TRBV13	ASSLGADTQY
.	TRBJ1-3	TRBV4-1	ASSQLVRGNTIY
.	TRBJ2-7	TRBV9	ASSVGGAGEQY
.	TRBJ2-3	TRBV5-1	ASSSGQTTGDTQY
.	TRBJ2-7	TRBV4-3	ASSQDKSYEQY
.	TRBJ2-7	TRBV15	ATSRGNDGYEQY
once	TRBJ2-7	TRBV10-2	ASGDTSYEQY
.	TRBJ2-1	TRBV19	ASGISSYNEQF
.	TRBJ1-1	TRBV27	ASSMTGGGRLV
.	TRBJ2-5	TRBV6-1	ASSEWYDAAGGSETQY
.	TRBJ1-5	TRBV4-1	ASSLTWRSNQPQH
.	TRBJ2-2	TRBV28	ASSWDGTNTGELF
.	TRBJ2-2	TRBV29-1	SVEDRGRLTGELF
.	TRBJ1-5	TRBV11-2	ASSLYSLQPQH
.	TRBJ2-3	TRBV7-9	ASSLEVLDLISTDTQY
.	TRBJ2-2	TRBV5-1	ASSLALNRLTNGELF
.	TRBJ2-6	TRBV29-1	SVEFGEGSGANVLT
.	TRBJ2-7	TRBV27	ASSLSRASYEQY
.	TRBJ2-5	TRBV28	ASSPGQGRETQY
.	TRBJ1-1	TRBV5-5	ASSTIPGTGNTEAF
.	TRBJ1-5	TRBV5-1	ASSPGQANQPQH
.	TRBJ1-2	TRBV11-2	ASSLPGHYGYT
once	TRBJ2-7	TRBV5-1	ASSFRLSSYEQY
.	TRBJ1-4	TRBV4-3	ASSQGLTGVGF
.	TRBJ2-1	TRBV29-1	SVEVRRANEQF
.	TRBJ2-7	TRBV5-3	ARSLGTPSSYEQY
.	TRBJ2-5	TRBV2	ASKVTGGWETQY
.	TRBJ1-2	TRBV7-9	ASSFERRRDNYGYT
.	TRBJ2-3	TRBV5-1	ASSLVASGSTDTQY